The rows below give T cell receptor beta chains drawn from one sample of a study of T cells in Graves' hyperthyroidism and ophthalmopathy. MiXCR was run by TCRdb on the multiplex PCR reads, yielding one entry per CDR3 protein. This table holds 400,000 to 500,000 distinct CDR3 sequences, approximately 15% found once. Source material: blood. Receptors originate from a woman younger than 30 with Graves' hyperthyroidism. Both conserved end residues are part of each CDR3. A D gene is named only where the DNA matches it firmly. Some rows have no size entry. The others give once, few or many, or a class for an expanded clone.

DNA: TGTGCCAGCAGCCTCGGGACGGGAGGCCCTTATAATTCACCCCTCCACTTT
CDR3: CASSLGTGGPYNSPLHF
J: TRBJ1-6
D: -
V: TRBV27
size: many

DNA: TGTGCCTGGAGTGTTCCCCGACAGAGAAGGCACTATGGCTACACCTTC
CDR3: CAWSVPRQRRHYGYTF
J: TRBJ1-2
D: -
V: TRBV30
size: many

DNA: TGTGCCAGCAGCCCGTCTGAGGGGGCGCGGATCACTGAAGCTTTCTTT
CDR3: CASSPSEGARITEAFF
J: TRBJ1-1
D: TRBD1
V: TRBV7-9
size: many

DNA: TGTGCCACTAAACGGAGTGGTACTGAAGCTTTCTTT
CDR3: CATKRSGTEAFF
J: TRBJ1-1
D: -
V: TRBV19
size: -

DNA: TGTGCCAGCAGCTTTCCAGGGGACTCTGGGGCCAACGTCCTGACTTTC
CDR3: CASSFPGDSGANVLTF
J: TRBJ2-6
D: -
V: TRBV7-2
size: many

DNA: TGTGCCAGCAGCTTTATGCGGGACGTAGATACGCAGTATTTT
CDR3: CASSFMRDVDTQYF
J: TRBJ2-3
D: -
V: TRBV11-2
size: many

DNA: TGTGCCAGCACCCCCCTTCCCGCAGGGGGCGATGAGCAGTTCTTC
CDR3: CASTPLPAGGDEQFF
J: TRBJ2-1
D: TRBD1
V: TRBV27
size: many

DNA: TGTGCCATCAGATCGCTTGACAGTCTTGATGGCTACACCTTC
CDR3: CAIRSLDSLDGYTF
J: TRBJ1-2
D: -
V: TRBV10-3
size: many

DNA: TGCAGCGTTGAAATAGCGGGAGGGGGATTAACAGATACGCAGTATTTT
CDR3: CSVEIAGGGLTDTQYF
J: TRBJ2-3
D: TRBD2
V: TRBV29-1
size: few

DNA: TGTGCCAGCAGTGACCCCCCTTTAAGGGGTGGCTACACCTTC
CDR3: CASSDPPLRGGYTF
J: TRBJ1-2
D: -
V: TRBV27
size: many

DNA: TGTGCCAGCATGGAGACGAACTTGAACACTGAAGCTTTCTTT
CDR3: CASMETNLNTEAFF
J: TRBJ1-1
D: -
V: TRBV2
size: many

DNA: TGTGCCACCAGTGACCGTCGACTAGCGGGACACACAGATACGCAGTATTTT
CDR3: CATSDRRLAGHTDTQYF
J: TRBJ2-3
D: TRBD2
V: TRBV24-1
size: -

DNA: TGTGCCAGCAGCTCCTTGGGACAGGGGGCTTACGAGCAGTACTTC
CDR3: CASSSLGQGAYEQYF
J: TRBJ2-7
D: TRBD1
V: TRBV11-2
size: many

DNA: TGTGCCAGCAGTGAACTAAAGGATGGACTAGCGGGAGACTACGAGCAGTACTTC
CDR3: CASSELKDGLAGDYEQYF
J: TRBJ2-7
D: TRBD2
V: TRBV6-1
size: many

DNA: TGTGCCAGCAGACTCTTACCGAGCACAGGGGCCAACACAGATACGCAGTATTTT
CDR3: CASRLLPSTGANTDTQYF
J: TRBJ2-3
D: TRBD1
V: TRBV2
size: many

DNA: TGTGCCAGCAGCTTGGGGACTAGCGACACCTACGAGCAGTACTTC
CDR3: CASSLGTSDTYEQYF
J: TRBJ2-7
D: TRBD2
V: TRBV7-2
size: many

DNA: TGTGCCAGTGGGGAATGGAGGGGACGGAATGAAGCTTTCTTT
CDR3: CASGEWRGRNEAFF
J: TRBJ1-1
D: -
V: TRBV19
size: few

DNA: TGTGCCAGCAGGGAGACTAGCGGGAAGTACAATGAGCAGTTCTTC
CDR3: CASRETSGKYNEQFF
J: TRBJ2-1
D: TRBD2
V: TRBV2
size: many

DNA: TGTGCCAGCAGCCAAGCGGGTAGCATTTCCCCCTATGGCTACACCTTC
CDR3: CASSQAGSISPYGYTF
J: TRBJ1-2
D: -
V: TRBV3-1
size: many

DNA: TGCAGCACCTACAGTGGGGGGGACCGTTCCTACGAGCAGTACTTC
CDR3: CSTYSGGDRSYEQYF
J: TRBJ2-7
D: TRBD2
V: TRBV29-1
size: many

DNA: TGCAGTGCTAGACTATTACCAACCCGGACAGGGGGAGGGGGCTATGGCTACACCTTC
CDR3: CSARLLPTRTGGGGYGYTF
J: TRBJ1-2
D: TRBD1
V: TRBV20-1
size: -

DNA: TGTGCCACCAGCAGAGGACTAGCGGGAGAGTTAAATGAGCAGTTCTTC
CDR3: CATSRGLAGELNEQFF
J: TRBJ2-1
D: TRBD2
V: TRBV15
size: many

DNA: TGCAGCGTTGGTGGGGAAACACTGTATACCACTGAAGCTTTCTTT
CDR3: CSVGGETLYTTEAFF
J: TRBJ1-1
D: -
V: TRBV29-1
size: few

DNA: TGCGCCAGCAGCTTGGGGGGGACCGGAGGAGGTGAGCAGTTCTTC
CDR3: CASSLGGTGGGEQFF
J: TRBJ2-1
D: -
V: TRBV5-1
size: many

DNA: TGTGCCAGCAGGGGGGGGGAGGTAACCCAAGAGACCCAGTACTTC
CDR3: CASRGGEVTQETQYF
J: TRBJ2-5
D: TRBD2
V: TRBV2
size: many

DNA: TGTGCCAGCAGTTATTCCGACAGGGATTACACTGAAGCTTTCTTT
CDR3: CASSYSDRDYTEAFF
J: TRBJ1-1
D: TRBD1
V: TRBV6-1
size: -

DNA: TGTGCCAGCAGAAAGGACAGGGTAAAACTGTTTTTT
CDR3: CASRKDRVKLFF
J: TRBJ1-4
D: TRBD1
V: TRBV7-9
size: few

DNA: TGTGCCAGTCACAGGGAATGGAACACTGGAGCTTTCTTT
CDR3: CASHREWNTGAFF
J: TRBJ1-1
D: -
V: TRBV19
size: -

DNA: TGTGCCAGCAGCGTAGTAGGGGACTCCCTCTCGGGGAACACTGAAGCTTTCTTT
CDR3: CASSVVGDSLSGNTEAFF
J: TRBJ1-1
D: -
V: TRBV9
size: few

DNA: TGTGCCAGCAGTGCCGTCCAGGGGCCTCAGCCCCAGCATTTT
CDR3: CASSAVQGPQPQHF
J: TRBJ1-5
D: -
V: TRBV6-1
size: many

DNA: TGTGCCAGCAGCCAAGATCTGGAGGTCTATGGCTACACCTTC
CDR3: CASSQDLEVYGYTF
J: TRBJ1-2
D: -
V: TRBV3-1
size: many

DNA: TGTGCCAGCAGCTCCCTAGCGGGCGGGGGTGAGCAGTTCTTC
CDR3: CASSSLAGGGEQFF
J: TRBJ2-1
D: TRBD2
V: TRBV7-8
size: many

DNA: TGTGCCAGCAGCCTCAGGGGGCCTGGAAACACCATATATTTT
CDR3: CASSLRGPGNTIYF
J: TRBJ1-3
D: TRBD1
V: TRBV11-3
size: many

DNA: TGTGCCACCAGTGACCGGACAGCCTACGAGCAGTACTTC
CDR3: CATSDRTAYEQYF
J: TRBJ2-7
D: -
V: TRBV24-1
size: many

DNA: TGTGCCAGCAGCTTAGCGGGGATGAACACCGGGGAGCTGTTTTTT
CDR3: CASSLAGMNTGELFF
J: TRBJ2-2
D: TRBD2
V: TRBV5-1
size: many

DNA: TGTGCCAGCAGCCGTTACAGGGCCGGGCCAATTCAAGAGACCCAGTACTTC
CDR3: CASSRYRAGPIQETQYF
J: TRBJ2-5
D: -
V: TRBV12-3/TRBV12-4
size: many

DNA: TGTGCCAGCAGGCACAGGGCGAACACCGGGGAGCTGTTTTTT
CDR3: CASRHRANTGELFF
J: TRBJ2-2
D: -
V: TRBV28
size: -

DNA: TGTGCCAGCAGTTACTCGCTAGCGGATTACACCGGGGAGCTGTTTTTT
CDR3: CASSYSLADYTGELFF
J: TRBJ2-2
D: TRBD2
V: TRBV6-4
size: -

DNA: TGTGCCAGCAGCGGGACAGGGGGTGGCAATCAGCCCCAGCATTTT
CDR3: CASSGTGGGNQPQHF
J: TRBJ1-5
D: TRBD1
V: TRBV2
size: many

DNA: TGTGCCAGCTCACCACCGCGGGCAGGCCCTACCTTTTCTGGGGCTTTCTTT
CDR3: CASSPPRAGPTFSGAFF
J: TRBJ1-1
D: -
V: TRBV18
size: many

DNA: TGTGCCTGGAGGGGGACTAGCGGCACCGGGGAGCTGTTTTTT
CDR3: CAWRGTSGTGELFF
J: TRBJ2-2
D: TRBD2
V: TRBV30
size: many

DNA: TGTGCCAGCAGTTACGATCCAACAGGGAGGGGGAGCAATCAGCCCCAGCATTTT
CDR3: CASSYDPTGRGSNQPQHF
J: TRBJ1-5
D: -
V: TRBV6-6
size: few

DNA: TGTGCCAGCAGTGTTCTGGGGAACAATGAGCAGTTCTTC
CDR3: CASSVLGNNEQFF
J: TRBJ2-1
D: -
V: TRBV2
size: few

DNA: TGTGCCATCAGTGAGTCAGGGGGGGGGACAGCGAACACTGAAGCTTTCTTT
CDR3: CAISESGGGTANTEAFF
J: TRBJ1-1
D: TRBD1
V: TRBV10-3
size: many

DNA: TGTGCCAGCAGCCCGGGACTAGAAACCGGGGAGCTGTTTTTT
CDR3: CASSPGLETGELFF
J: TRBJ2-2
D: TRBD2
V: TRBV11-3
size: many

DNA: TGTGCCAGCAGCTTCCAGTTGGTAGCGGGTTCTCAGACCCAGTACTTC
CDR3: CASSFQLVAGSQTQYF
J: TRBJ2-5
D: TRBD2
V: TRBV7-2
size: many

DNA: TGTGCCAGTACAAGGGTGTTGGACACTGAAGCTTTCTTT
CDR3: CASTRVLDTEAFF
J: TRBJ1-1
D: -
V: TRBV28
size: many

DNA: TGTGCCAGTAGTGGTTCCCGGGAGAACACCGGGGAGCTGTTTTTT
CDR3: CASSGSRENTGELFF
J: TRBJ2-2
D: -
V: TRBV19
size: -

DNA: TGTGCCAGCAGCCCCCAGTTCCCGAGTAGCACAGATACGCAGTATTTT
CDR3: CASSPQFPSSTDTQYF
J: TRBJ2-3
D: -
V: TRBV5-6
size: many

DNA: TGCGCCAGCAGCTTGGCCTTTACGGGTCGGGACACTAATGAAAAACTGTTTTTT
CDR3: CASSLAFTGRDTNEKLFF
J: TRBJ1-4
D: -
V: TRBV5-1
size: few

DNA: TGTGCCAGCAGCTTTAGCGGGAGTGAGGGAGAGACCCAGTACTTC
CDR3: CASSFSGSEGETQYF
J: TRBJ2-5
D: TRBD2
V: TRBV11-2
size: many

DNA: TGTGCCAGTAGTATATTCCACGGGACAGGGGGCAATGAGCAGTTCTTC
CDR3: CASSIFHGTGGNEQFF
J: TRBJ2-1
D: TRBD1
V: TRBV19
size: few

DNA: TGTGCCAGCAGTTTTATCGGGTATGGCTACACCTTC
CDR3: CASSFIGYGYTF
J: TRBJ1-2
D: -
V: TRBV12-3/TRBV12-4
size: many

DNA: TGTGCCAGCACCCCAGGGACTAATAGTGGGGAGCTGTTTTTT
CDR3: CASTPGTNSGELFF
J: TRBJ2-2
D: TRBD2
V: TRBV12-3/TRBV12-4
size: many